The 19 T cell receptor beta chains given below trace back to one sample, sequenced in a study of blood T cell repertoires in COVID-19. The protocol was immunoSEQ multiplex PCR, while the TCRdb copy is restricted to in-frame clones and leaves out a portion. The repertoire includes over 150,000 clones, 83% of them detected once, and about 2.1% sits in the top ten. Source material: peripheral blood. The source of these receptors is a woman older than 75 with acute or convalescent COVID-19.

The chain couples TRBV6-5 to TRBJ2-7; TRBD1 aligns across 10 bases. Germline V lookup: CDR1 MNHEY, CDR2 SVGAGI. V lost 6 bases and J lost 5; bases outside the gene matches: 7. This CDR3 contains 14 residues. DNA for the CDR3: TGTGCCAGCAGCACCCGGGACAGGGGCCACGAGCAGTACTTC. It specifies CASSTRDRGHEQYF.

The chain couples TRBV28 to TRBJ1-6; 10 positions agree with TRBD1. V lost 5 bases, J lost 6 bases, and 7 bases stayed unmatched. This CDR3 has 16 residues. Germline CDR1 reads MDHEN; CDR2 reads SYDVKM. CDR3 amino acids: CASSPRTGGGNSPLHF. The DNA of the CDR3 is TGTGCCAGCAGTCCACGGACAGGGGGAGGTAATTCACCCCTCCACTTT.

This chain uses TRBV19 with TRBJ2-4; 9 nucleotides line up with TRBD1. This CDR3 spans 13 amino acids. The germline V gene has CDR1 LNHDA and CDR2 SQIVND (reference sequence). The junction had 5 bases not matched to a gene; V was cut back by 6 bases and J by 8 bases. The CDR3 loop is CASRMDRGDIQYF. DNA of the CDR3: TGTGCCAGTAGGATGGACAGGGGAGACATTCAGTACTTC.

This clone was seen a single time. The chain's CDR3 is CASSLLAVGHEQYF. The DNA of the CDR3 is TGTGCCAGCAGTTTACTGGCAGTGGGCCACGAGCAGTACTTC. The rearrangement joins TRBV27 to TRBJ2-7; no reliable D call. Trimming left V 2 bases short and J 5 bases short, with 13 bases between. This CDR3 has 14 residues. The germline CDR1 and CDR2 sequences are MNHEY and SMNVEV (reference sequence).

The chain uses TRBV19 and TRBJ2-3; 7 bases are a match to TRBD1. The CDR3 runs 15 residues. With V trimmed by 4 bases and J by 2 bases, 6 bases remained unmatched. Looked up from germline, CDR1 is LNHDA and CDR2 is SQIVND (reference sequence). The DNA for the CDR3 is TGTGCCAGTAGTACCCGGACAGGAAACACAGATACGCAGTATTTT. It specifies CASSTRTGNTDTQYF. Complete variable domain (other parts from reference TRBV19 and TRBJ2-3): DGGITQSPKYLFRKEGQNVTLSCEQNLNHDAMYWYRQDPGQGLRLIYYSQIVNDFQKGDIAEGYSVSREKKESFPLTVTSAQKNPTAFYLCASSTRTGNTDTQYFGPGTRLTVL.

This rearrangement joins TRBV5-6 to TRBJ2-5, with a tentative D call TRBD2 (5 bases). The CDR3 loop spans 11 amino acids. Looked up from germline, CDR1 is SGHDT and CDR2 is YYEEEE. V dropped 0 bases and J dropped 8 bases, with 5 bases sitting between them. The CDR3 sequence is CASSLGLTQYF. The DNA of the CDR3 is TGTGCCAGCAGCTTGGGACTAACCCAGTACTTC.

The rearrangement joins TRBV7-8 to TRBJ1-2; D may be TRBD1 (6 bases). The CDR3 runs 14 residues. Trimming left V 5 bases short and J 2 bases short, with 12 bases between. The germline V gene encodes CDR1 SGHVS and CDR2 FQNEAQ. CDR3 bases: TGTGCCAGCAGCCGGGGGGCCTTAAACTATGGCTACACCTTC. Residues: CASSRGALNYGYTF. Full variable domain (outside the CDR3, taken from reference TRBV7-8 and TRBJ1-2): GAGVSQSPRYKVAKRGQDVALRCDPISGHVSLFWYQQALGQGPEFLTYFQNEAQLDKSGLPSDRFFAERPEGSVSTLKIQRTQQEDSAVYLCASSRGALNYGYTFGSGTRLTVV.

The chain carries TRBV7-9 and TRBJ2-5; TRBD1 matches at 10 bases. This CDR3 has 15 amino acids. CDR1 is SEHNR, CDR2 FQNEAQ, per germline (reference sequence). V shed 5 bases and J 4 bases; nucleotides not matched to a gene: 7. CDR3 protein: CASSDWTGGVETQYF. CDR3 coding DNA: TGTGCCAGCAGCGATTGGACAGGGGGGGTAGAGACCCAGTACTTC.

This clone appeared many times. The chain employs TRBV6-5 and TRBJ1-1, with 8 nucleotides matching TRBD1. Trimming cost V 8 bases and J 2 bases; bases outside gene matches: 7. Germline V CDR1 and CDR2: MNHEY, SVGAGI. The CDR3 is 14 residues long. The CDR3 DNA reads as TGTGCCAGCGAGAAGGCAGGGGGCAACACTGAAGCTTTCTTT. Protein product: CASEKAGGNTEAFF.

This clone appeared a few times. The CDR3 protein is CAISGQQGAHTEAFF. The CDR3 coding sequence is TGTGCCATCAGTGGCCAACAGGGGGCGCACACTGAAGCTTTCTTT. The chain recombines TRBV10-3 with TRBJ1-1; the match to TRBD1 covers 9 bases. CDR3 length equals 15 residues. V gave up 4 bases and J gave up 3 bases; unmatched junction bases: 6. Per germline, CDR1 ENHRY and CDR2 SYGVKD.

V usage is TRBV19 and J usage is TRBJ2-3, with D perhaps matching TRBD1 (5 bases). This CDR3 has 16 residues. Per germline, CDR1 LNHDA and CDR2 SQIVND (reference sequence). The ends were cut back, 4 bases at V and 6 bases at J, with 20 bases in the middle. CDR3 region: CASSKWGGDTTDTQYF. The CDR3 DNA reads as TGTGCCAGTAGTAAGTGGGGCGGAGATACCACGGATACGCAGTATTTT.

The chain carries TRBV5-6 and TRBJ1-2, with 7 bases that match TRBD1. With V trimmed by 4 bases and J by 2 bases, 8 bases remained unmatched. This CDR3 is 15 amino acids long. The germline CDR1 and CDR2 sequences are SGHDT and YYEEEE. The CDR3 here is CASSPARTGNYGYTF. CDR3 DNA: TGTGCCAGCAGCCCCGCCAGGACAGGAAACTATGGCTACACCTTC.

The V call is TRBV10-3, the J call TRBJ2-3; 8 nucleotides agree with TRBD2. Germline assignment: CDR1 ENHRY and CDR2 SYGVKD. The CDR3 covers 14 residues. Trimming removed 3 bases from V and 5 bases from J; junction bases left unmatched: 4. The CDR3 loop reads CAISDRLAGDTQYF. CDR3 nucleotide sequence: TGTGCCATCAGTGATAGGCTAGCGGGAGATACGCAGTATTTT.

The chain uses TRBV7-8 and TRBJ2-3; weak D call: TRBD1 (6 bases). V was pared by 8 bases and J by 0 bases, with 18 bases between. Germline lookup yields CDR1 SGHVS and CDR2 FQNEAQ. CDR3 length equals 16 residues. The CDR3 nucleotides are TGTGCCAGCGTACTAACAGGGATCCCTAGCACAGATACGCAGTATTTT. Its translation: CASVLTGIPSTDTQYF.

The chain combines TRBV11-2 with TRBJ1-1; tentative D call: TRBD1 (5 bases). Trimming pared 1 base from V and 5 bases from J, leaving 8 bases between. This CDR3 is 13 amino acids long. The germline V gene encodes CDR1 SGHAT and CDR2 FQNNGV. CDR3 sequence: CASSLATATEAFF. DNA of the CDR3: TGTGCCAGCAGCTTAGCGACAGCTACTGAAGCTTTCTTT.

The chain carries TRBV7-2 and TRBJ2-7, with D maybe TRBD2 (7 bases). The CDR3 runs 15 residues. V was trimmed by 6 bases and J by 6 bases, leaving 21 bases between them. The germline CDR1 and CDR2 sequences are SGHTA and FQGNSA. CDR3 sequence (DNA): TGTGCCAGCAGTCTCGGGCGGGGGCCCCGATCCGAGCAGTACTTC. The encoded protein is CASSLGRGPRSEQYF.

V usage is TRBV6-2 or TRBV6-3 and J usage is TRBJ1-2; D not resolved. The CDR3 loop spans 15 amino acids. Trimming took 0 bases from V and 4 from J, leaving 12 bases between them. CDR1 and CDR2 from the germline V gene are MNHEY and SVGEGT. CDR3 amino acids: CASSYSGSESYGYTF. The CDR3 region has the DNA TGTGCCAGCAGTTACTCCGGGAGTGAGAGCTATGGCTACACCTTC.

The CDR3 reads CASSQRAIGNTGELFF. In DNA form, the CDR3 reads TGTGCCAGCAGCCAGAGGGCGATCGGGAACACCGGGGAGCTGTTTTTT. The chain uses TRBV4-2 and TRBJ2-2; D is perhaps TRBD2 (5 bases). Trimming left V 3 bases short and J 1 base short, with 12 bases between. CDR1 and CDR2 from the germline V gene are LGHNA and YNFKEQ. This CDR3 spans 16 amino acids.

V usage is TRBV3-1 (or the pseudogene TRBV3-2) and J usage is TRBJ2-5; tentative D call: TRBD1 (6 bases). The CDR3 runs 13 residues. Trimming shortened V by 3 bases and J by 6 bases, and 11 bases separated the two germline ends. CDR1 and CDR2 from the germline V gene are LGHDT and YNNKEL (reference sequence). The CDR3 loop is CASSHGGAKTQYF. CDR3 in DNA: TGTGCCAGCAGCCATGGGGGCGCGAAGACCCAGTACTTC.